This TCR beta chain was captured by sequencing in a study of blood T cell repertoires in COVID-19. Study-level background: Nucleic acid was either cDNA or gDNA, and it came from T cells, B-cell-depleted T cells, or PBMCs.

The table came from immunoSEQ multiplex PCR; TCRdb's copy has only in-frame clones and leaves some out. The table lists 110,000 to 150,000 clones, more than 75% of them singletons, with under 7% in the top ten. The CDR3 runs to 17 residues. V dropped 3 bases and J dropped 2; count of bases not matched to a gene: 12. CDR1 and CDR2 (germline): LNHDA, SQIVND (reference sequence). Sequencing used peripheral blood. This TCR was sampled from a human donor in a cohort sampled during active COVID-19. The chain links TRBV19 to TRBJ1-2; 7 nucleotides match TRBD1. CDR3 sequence reads: CASSITGANLLNYGYTF. The CDR3 DNA reads as TGTGCCAGTAGTATTACAGGGGCGAATTTACTGAACTATGGCTACACCTTC. Combining the CDR3 with reference TRBV19 and TRBJ1-2 gives the whole variable domain DGGITQSPKYLFRKEGQNVTLSCEQNLNHDAMYWYRQDPGQGLRLIYYSQIVNDFQKGDIAEGYSVSREKKESFPLTVTSAQKNPTAFYLCASSITGANLLNYGYTFGSGTRLTVV.